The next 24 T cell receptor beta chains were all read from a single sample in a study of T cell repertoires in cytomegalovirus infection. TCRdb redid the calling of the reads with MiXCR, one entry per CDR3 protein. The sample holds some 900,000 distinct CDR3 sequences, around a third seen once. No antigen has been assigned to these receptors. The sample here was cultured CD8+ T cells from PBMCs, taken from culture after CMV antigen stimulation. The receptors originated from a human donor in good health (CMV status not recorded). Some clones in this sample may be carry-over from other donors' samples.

The CDR3 DNA sequence: TGTGCCAGCTCAGAAGAAGGGAGCAGTGGTACTTCACCCCTCCACTTT. It specifies CASSEEGSSGTSPLHF. This chain joins TRBV25-1 and TRBJ1-6; the D is unclear. CDR1 MGHDK and CDR2 SYGVNS come from the germline V gene. The CDR3 is made up of 16 amino acids. V was pared by 8 bases and J by 9 bases, with 23 bases between.

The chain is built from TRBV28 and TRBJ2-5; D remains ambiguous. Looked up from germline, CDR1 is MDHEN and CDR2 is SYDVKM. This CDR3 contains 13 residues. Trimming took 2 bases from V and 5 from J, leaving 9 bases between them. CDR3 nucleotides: TGTGCCAGCAGTTTACTACAGTGGGAGACCCAGTACTTC. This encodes CASSLLQWETQYF.

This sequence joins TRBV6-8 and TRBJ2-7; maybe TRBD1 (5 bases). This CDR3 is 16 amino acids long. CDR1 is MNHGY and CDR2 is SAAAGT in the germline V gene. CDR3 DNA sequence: TGTGCCAGTAGTTACCTCCCCGACAGTAGCTCCTACGAGCAGTACGTC. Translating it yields CASSYLPDSSSYEQYV.

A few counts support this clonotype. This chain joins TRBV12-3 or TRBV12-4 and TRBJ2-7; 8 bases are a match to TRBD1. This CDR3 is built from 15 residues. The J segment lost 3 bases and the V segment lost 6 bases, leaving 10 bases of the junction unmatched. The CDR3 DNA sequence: TGTGCCAGCAGCTCCACGGGGACAGGCCACTACGAGCAGTACTTC. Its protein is CASSSTGTGHYEQYF.

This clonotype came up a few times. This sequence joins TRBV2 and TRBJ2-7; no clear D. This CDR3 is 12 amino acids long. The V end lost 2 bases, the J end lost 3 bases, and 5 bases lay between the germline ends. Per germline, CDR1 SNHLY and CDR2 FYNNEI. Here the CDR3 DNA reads TGTGCCAGCAGTGAAAACGGCTACGAGCAGTACTTC. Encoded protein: CASSENGYEQYF.

CDR3 sequence (DNA): TGTGCCAGCAGCTTAGAACAGAGCTACACTGAAGCTTTCTTT. It yields the protein CASSLEQSYTEAFF. The rearrangement links TRBV7-8 to TRBJ1-1, with no clear D. V was trimmed by 1 base and J by 3 bases, leaving 9 bases between them. The CDR3 totals 14 residues. Germline CDR1 is SGHVS and CDR2 is FQNEAQ.

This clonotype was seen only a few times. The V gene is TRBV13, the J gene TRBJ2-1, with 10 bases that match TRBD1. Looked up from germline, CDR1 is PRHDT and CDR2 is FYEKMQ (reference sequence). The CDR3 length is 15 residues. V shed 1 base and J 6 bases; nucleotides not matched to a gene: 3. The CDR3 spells CASSLETGGFNEQFF. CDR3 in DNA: TGTGCCAGCAGCTTAGAGACAGGGGGCTTCAATGAGCAGTTCTTC. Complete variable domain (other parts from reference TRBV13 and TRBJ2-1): AAGVIQSPRHLIKEKRETATLKCYPIPRHDTVYWYQQGPGQDPQFLISFYEKMQSDKGSIPDRFSAQQFSDYHSELNMSSLELGDSALYFCASSLETGGFNEQFFGPGTRLTVL.

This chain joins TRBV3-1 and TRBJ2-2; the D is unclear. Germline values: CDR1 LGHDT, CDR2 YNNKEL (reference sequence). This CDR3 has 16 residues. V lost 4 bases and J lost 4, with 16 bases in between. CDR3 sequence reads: CASSPHFSSTTGELFF. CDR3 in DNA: TGTGCCAGCAGCCCCCATTTCTCCTCCACCACCGGGGAGCTGTTTTTT.

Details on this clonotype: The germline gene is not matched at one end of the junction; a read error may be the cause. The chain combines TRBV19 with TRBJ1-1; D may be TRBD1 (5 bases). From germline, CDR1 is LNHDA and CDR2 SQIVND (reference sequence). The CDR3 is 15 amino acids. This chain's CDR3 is CAGSIDLGTGTEAFF. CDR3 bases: TGTGCCGGTAGTATAGATCTAGGGACTGGCACTGAAGCTTTCTTT.

The CDR3 region is CANSVGGNTEAFF. The CDR3 DNA sequence: TGTGCCAACTCGGTCGGGGGGAACACTGAAGCTTTCTTT. The genes are TRBV6-1 and TRBJ1-1, with TRBD1 as a possible D gene (5 bases). Germline lookup yields CDR1 MNHNS and CDR2 SASEGT. This CDR3 spans 13 amino acids. V lost 10 bases and J 1 base, leaving 13 bases between the germline ends.

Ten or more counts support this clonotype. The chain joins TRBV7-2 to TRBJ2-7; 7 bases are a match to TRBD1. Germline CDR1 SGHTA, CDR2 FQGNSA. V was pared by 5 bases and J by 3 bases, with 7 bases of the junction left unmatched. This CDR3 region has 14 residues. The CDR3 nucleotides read TGTGCCAGCAGCGAGACAGGGTTTGTCTACGAGCAGTACGTC. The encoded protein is CASSETGFVYEQYV.

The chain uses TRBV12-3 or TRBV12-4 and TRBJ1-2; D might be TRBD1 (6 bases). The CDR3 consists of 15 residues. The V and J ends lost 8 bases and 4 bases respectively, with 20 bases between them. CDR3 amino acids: CASSYLAAGVYGYTF. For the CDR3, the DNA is TGTGCCAGCTCCTATTTAGCTGCAGGGGTCTATGGCTACACCTTC.

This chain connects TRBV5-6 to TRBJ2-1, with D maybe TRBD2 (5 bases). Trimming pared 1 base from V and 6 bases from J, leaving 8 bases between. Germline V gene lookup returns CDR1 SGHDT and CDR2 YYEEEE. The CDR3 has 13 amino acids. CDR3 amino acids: CASSLSSFNEQFF. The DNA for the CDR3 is TGTGCCAGCAGCTTGTCTAGCTTCAATGAGCAGTTCTTC.

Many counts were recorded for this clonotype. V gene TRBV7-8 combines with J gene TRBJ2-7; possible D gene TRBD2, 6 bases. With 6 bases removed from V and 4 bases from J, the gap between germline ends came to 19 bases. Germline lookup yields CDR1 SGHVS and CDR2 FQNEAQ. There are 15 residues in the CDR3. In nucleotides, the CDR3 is TGTGCCAGCAGTTCCATTCCTGGCCGGGGGTACGAGCAGTACGTC. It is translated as CASSSIPGRGYEQYV.

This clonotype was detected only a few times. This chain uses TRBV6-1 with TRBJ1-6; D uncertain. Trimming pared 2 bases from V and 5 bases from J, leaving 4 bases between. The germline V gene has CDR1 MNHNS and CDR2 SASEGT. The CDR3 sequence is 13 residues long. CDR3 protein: CASSELDNSPLHF. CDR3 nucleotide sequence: TGTGCCAGCAGTGAATTGGATAATTCACCCCTCCACTTT.

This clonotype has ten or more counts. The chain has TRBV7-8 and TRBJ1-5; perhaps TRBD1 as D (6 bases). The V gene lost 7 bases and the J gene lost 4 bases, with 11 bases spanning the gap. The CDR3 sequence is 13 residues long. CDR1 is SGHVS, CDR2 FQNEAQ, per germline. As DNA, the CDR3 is TGTGCCAGCAACCCGACAGGAAATCAGCCCCAGCATTTT. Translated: CASNPTGNQPQHF.

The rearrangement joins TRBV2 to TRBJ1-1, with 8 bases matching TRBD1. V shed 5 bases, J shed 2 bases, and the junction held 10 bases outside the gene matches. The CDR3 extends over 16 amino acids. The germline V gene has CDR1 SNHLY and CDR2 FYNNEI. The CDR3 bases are TGTGCCAGCAGTTCCGGGACAGGACGGCTTAACACTGAAGCTTTCTTT. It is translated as CASSSGTGRLNTEAFF.

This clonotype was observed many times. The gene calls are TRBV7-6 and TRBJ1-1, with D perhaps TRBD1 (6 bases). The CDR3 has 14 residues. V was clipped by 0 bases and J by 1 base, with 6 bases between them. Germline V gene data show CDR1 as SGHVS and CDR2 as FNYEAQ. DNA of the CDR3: TGTGCCAGCAGCTTAGCGGGACAGAACACTGAAGCTTTCTTT. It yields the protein CASSLAGQNTEAFF.

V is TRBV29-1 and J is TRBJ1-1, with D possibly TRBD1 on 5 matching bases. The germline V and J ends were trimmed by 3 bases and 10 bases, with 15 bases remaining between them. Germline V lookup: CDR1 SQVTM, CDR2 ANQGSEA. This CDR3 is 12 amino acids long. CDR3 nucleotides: TGCAGCGTTGATGGTGGGGGATCGGGAGCTTTCTTT. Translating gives CSVDGGGSGAFF.

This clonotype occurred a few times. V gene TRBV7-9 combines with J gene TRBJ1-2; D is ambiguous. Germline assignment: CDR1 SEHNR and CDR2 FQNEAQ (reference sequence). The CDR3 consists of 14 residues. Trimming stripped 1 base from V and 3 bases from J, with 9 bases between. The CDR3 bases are TGTGCCAGCAGCTTAGGGACGGACTACTATGGCTACACCTTC. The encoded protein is CASSLGTDYYGYTF. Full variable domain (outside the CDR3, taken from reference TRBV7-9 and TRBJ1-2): DTGVSQNPRHKITKRGQNVTFRCDPISEHNRLYWYRQTLGQGPEFLTYFQNEAQLEKSRLLSDRFSAERPKGSFSTLEIQRTEQGDSAMYLCASSLGTDYYGYTFGSGTRLTVV.

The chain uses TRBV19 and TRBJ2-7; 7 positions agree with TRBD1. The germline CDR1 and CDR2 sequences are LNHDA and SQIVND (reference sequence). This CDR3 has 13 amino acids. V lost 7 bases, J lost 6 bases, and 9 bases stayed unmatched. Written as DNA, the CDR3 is TGTGCCAGTACGGAGGCAGGGGGTTTCGAGCAGTACTTC. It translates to CASTEAGGFEQYF.

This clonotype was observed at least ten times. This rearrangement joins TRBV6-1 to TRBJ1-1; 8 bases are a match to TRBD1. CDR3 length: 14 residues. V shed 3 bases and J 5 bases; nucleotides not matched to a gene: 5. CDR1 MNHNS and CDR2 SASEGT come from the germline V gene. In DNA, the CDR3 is TGTGCCAGCAGTGACAGCACAGGGGGGACTGAAGCTTTCTTT. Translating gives CASSDSTGGTEAFF.

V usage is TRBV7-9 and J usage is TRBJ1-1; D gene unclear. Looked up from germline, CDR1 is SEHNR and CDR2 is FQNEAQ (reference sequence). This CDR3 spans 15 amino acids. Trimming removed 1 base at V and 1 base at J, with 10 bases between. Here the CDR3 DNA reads TGTGCCAGCAGCTTAGGGTTGTGGGGGAACACTGAAGCTTTCTTT. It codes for CASSLGLWGNTEAFF.

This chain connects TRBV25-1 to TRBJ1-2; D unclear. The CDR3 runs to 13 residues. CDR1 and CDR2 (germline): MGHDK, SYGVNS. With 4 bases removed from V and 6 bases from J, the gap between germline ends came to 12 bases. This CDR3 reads CASSASEGDGYTF. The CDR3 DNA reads TGTGCCAGCAGTGCCTCCGAGGGAGATGGCTACACCTTC.